This T cell receptor beta chain was obtained from a study of Ad26.COV2.S vaccination and SARS-CoV-2 variants. Study-level results: Assessments of TCR breadth and depth may have underestimated the total T cell responses. Vaccine recipients and placebo recipients showed similar non-spike TCR breadth. Placebo recipients had lower spike-specific TCR breadth than vaccine recipients.

This clone was observed once. The antigen is not known. The CDR3 consists of 13 residues. Trimming removed 3 bases from V and 0 bases from J, with 0 bases in between. The V gene's germline CDR1 is MNHNS and CDR2 SASEGT. The assay was immunoSEQ multiplex PCR, and TCRdb's table has in-frame clones only and misses some. The data hold roughly 100,000 clones, with around 82% observed a single time. This clonotype originated in a human donor who had recovered from COVID-19. The gene calls are TRBV6-1 and TRBJ2-6; D is unresolved. The source was peripheral blood, collected after recovery from COVID-19. CDR3 protein: CASSDSGANVLTF. Written as DNA, the CDR3 is TGTGCCAGCAGTGACTCTGGGGCCAACGTCCTGACTTTC.